The 12 T cell receptor beta chains listed next were all sequenced from one sample in a study of graft-versus-host responses after intestinal transplantation. Sequenced by immunoSEQ multiplex PCR; TCRdb stores in-frame clones only, minus some. The top ten hold 0.2% to 0.25% of the sample, which has about 120,000 clones, 90% to 95% seen once. These receptors lack a known antigen. This specimen consisted of unstimulated CD4+ T cells sorted from spleen or lymph node cells, obtained before transplant. The receptors shown here come from a human donor who was the organ donor for an intestinal transplant.

The chain combines TRBV4-1 with TRBJ2-2; 7 bases align to TRBD1. The V and J ends lost 0 bases and 5 bases, in that order; junction bases with no gene match: 15. Germline assignment: CDR1 MGHRA and CDR2 YSYEKL. CDR3 length equals 19 residues. The CDR3 bases are TGCGCCAGCAGCCAAGAGGTCAGGTTGAGGGGGCGAAGGACCGGGGAGCTGTTTTTT. Protein sequence: CASSQEVRLRGRRTGELFF.

This chain links TRBV5-5 with TRBJ2-3; TRBD2 agrees at 11 bases. Germline CDR1 and CDR2: SGHKS and YYEKEE (reference sequence). V shed 0 bases and J 1 base; nucleotides not matched to a gene: 7. This CDR3 is built from 18 residues. The DNA for the CDR3 is TGTGCCAGCAGCTTGGGACTAGCGGGACGCTCCCGCACAGATACGCAGTATTTT. It specifies CASSLGLAGRSRTDTQYF.

The chain uses TRBV15 and TRBJ2-7; the match to TRBD2 covers 13 bases. CDR3 length: 17 residues. Germline CDR1 is LNHNV and CDR2 is YYDKDF (reference sequence). The trim removed 0 bases at V and 7 bases at J, leaving 9 bases unmatched. This chain's CDR3 is CATSREAGTSGMGEQYF. In DNA form, the CDR3 reads TGTGCCACCAGCAGAGAAGCCGGGACTAGCGGGATGGGTGAGCAGTACTTC.

V gene TRBV6-5 combines with J gene TRBJ2-7; D is perhaps TRBD1 or TRBD2 (5 bases each). The CDR3 sequence is 15 residues long. Between the trimmed V and J ends, which lost 6 bases and 7 bases, there was a span of 22 bases. Per germline, CDR1 MNHEY and CDR2 SVGAGI. In DNA, the CDR3 is TGTGCCAGCAGCCCACCCGGGACCCTGATAGGGGAGCAGTACTTC. Translating gives CASSPPGTLIGEQYF.

This clone was seen just once. The chain couples TRBV18 to TRBJ1-1; TRBD1 matches at 10 bases. Per the germline V gene, CDR1 is KGHSH and CDR2 is LQKENI. This CDR3 is 13 amino acids long. V lost 6 bases and J lost 7; bases outside the gene matches: 5. CDR3 in amino acids: CASSPGTGDEAFF. CDR3 in DNA: TGTGCCAGCTCTCCGGGGACAGGGGATGAAGCTTTCTTT. Complete variable domain (other parts from reference TRBV18 and TRBJ1-1): NAGVMQNPRHLVRRRGQEARLRCSPMKGHSHVYWYRQLPEEGLKFMVYLQKENIIDESGMPKERFSAEFPKEGPSILRIQQVVRGDSAAYFCASSPGTGDEAFFGQGTRLTVV.

V usage is TRBV5-1 and J usage is TRBJ1-2, with a weak D call TRBD1 (6 bases). The CDR3 totals 13 residues. Germline CDR1 and CDR2: SGHRS and YFSETQ. The V end was cut by 7 bases, the J end by 6 bases, with 16 bases between. The CDR3 region is CASRLQGEDGYTF. The CDR3 region has the DNA TGCGCCAGCCGACTACAGGGTGAGGATGGCTACACCTTC.

The chain joins TRBV27 to TRBJ1-5; tentative D call: TRBD1 (6 bases). CDR1 is MNHEY and CDR2 is SMNVEV in the germline V gene (reference sequence). The CDR3 consists of 13 residues. V lost 4 bases and J 7 bases, leaving 11 bases between the germline ends. In nucleotides, the CDR3 is TGTGCCAGCAGTTGGGGGGCTGGGCAGCCCCAGCATTTT. Translating gives CASSWGAGQPQHF.

The rearrangement joins TRBV6-5 to TRBJ1-2; TRBD1 aligns across 8 bases. The germline gives CDR1 MNHEY, CDR2 SVGAGI. This CDR3 spans 15 amino acids. The V segment lost 6 bases and the J segment 4 bases; nucleotides outside the gene matches: 10. The chain's CDR3 is CASSRRQGLLYGYTF. The CDR3 bases are TGTGCCAGCAGCCGCCGACAGGGGCTCCTCTATGGCTACACCTTC.

The V call is TRBV6-1, the J call TRBJ1-4; a possible D gene is TRBD1 (6 bases). The germline V gene encodes CDR1 MNHNS and CDR2 SASEGT. The germline V and J ends were trimmed by 5 bases and 0 bases, with 10 bases remaining between them. The CDR3 consists of 15 residues. This CDR3 reads CASSRRQATNEKLFF. The CDR3 bases are TGTGCCAGCAGTCGACGACAGGCAACTAATGAAAAACTGTTTTTT.

Regarding this clone: This sample also contains other DNA sequences that code for the same CDR3. The chain employs TRBV9 and TRBJ2-1, with D hard to call. Per germline, CDR1 SGDLS and CDR2 YYNGEE. V gave up 1 base and J gave up 0 bases, with 5 bases separating them. This CDR3 contains 14 residues. The CDR3 nucleotides are TGTGCCAGCAGCGTATCCGGCTCCTACAATGAGCAGTTCTTC. Its protein is CASSVSGSYNEQFF.

This clone was seen only once. This rearrangement joins TRBV28 to TRBJ2-7, with 12 bases lining up with TRBD1. V gave up 9 bases and J gave up 3 bases; unmatched junction bases: 6. Germline lookup yields CDR1 MDHEN and CDR2 SYDVKM. CDR3 length: 14 residues. CDR3 in amino acids: CASHGTGGFYEQYF. The DNA for the CDR3 is TGTGCCAGTCATGGGACAGGGGGCTTCTACGAGCAGTACTTC. The variable domain in full, completed from reference TRBV28 and TRBJ2-7, reads DVKVTQSSRYLVKRTGEKVFLECVQDMDHENMFWYRQDPGLGLRLIYFSYDVKMKEKGDIPEGYSVSREKKERFSLILESASTNQTSMYLCASHGTGGFYEQYFGPGTRLTVT.

V is TRBV6-1 and J is TRBJ2-5; D not certain. Trimming removed 4 bases from V and 5 bases from J, with 8 bases in between. Germline-derived CDR1 and CDR2 are MNHNS and SASEGT. The CDR3 is made up of 12 amino acids. For the CDR3, the DNA is TGTGCCAGCAGTGGGGCTTGGGAGACCCAGTACTTC. Translation gives CASSGAWETQYF.